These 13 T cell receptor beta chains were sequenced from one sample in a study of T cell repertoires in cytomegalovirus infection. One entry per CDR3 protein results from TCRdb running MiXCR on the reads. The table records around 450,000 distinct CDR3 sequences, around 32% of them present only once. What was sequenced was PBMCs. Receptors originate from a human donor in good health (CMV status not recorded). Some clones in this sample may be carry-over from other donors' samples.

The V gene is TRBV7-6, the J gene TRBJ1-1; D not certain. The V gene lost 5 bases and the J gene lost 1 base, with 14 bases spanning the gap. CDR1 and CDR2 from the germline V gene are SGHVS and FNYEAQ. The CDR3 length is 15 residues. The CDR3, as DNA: TGTGCCAGCAGCCTTAGCGGGTCCGAGAACACTGAAGCTTTCTTT. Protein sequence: CASSLSGSENTEAFF. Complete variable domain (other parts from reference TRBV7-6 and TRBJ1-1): GAGVSQSPRYKVTKRGQDVALRCDPISGHVSLYWYRQALGQGPEFLTYFNYEAQQDKSGLPNDRFSAERPEGSISTLTIQRTEQRDSAMYRCASSLSGSENTEAFFGQGTRLTVV.

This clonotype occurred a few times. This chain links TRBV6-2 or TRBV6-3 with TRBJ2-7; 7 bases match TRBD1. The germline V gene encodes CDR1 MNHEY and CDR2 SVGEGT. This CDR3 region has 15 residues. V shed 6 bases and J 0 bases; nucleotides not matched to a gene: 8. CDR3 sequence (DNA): TGTGCCAGCAGACGGAAGGACAGGAGCTCCTACGAGCAGTACTTC. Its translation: CASRRKDRSSYEQYF.

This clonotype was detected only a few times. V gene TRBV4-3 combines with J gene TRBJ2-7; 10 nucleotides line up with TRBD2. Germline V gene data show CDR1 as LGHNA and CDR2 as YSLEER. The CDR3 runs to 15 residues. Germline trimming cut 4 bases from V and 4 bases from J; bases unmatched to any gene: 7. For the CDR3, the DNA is TGCGCCAGCAGCCTAGGACTAGCGGTGACTTACGAGCAGTACTTC. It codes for CASSLGLAVTYEQYF.

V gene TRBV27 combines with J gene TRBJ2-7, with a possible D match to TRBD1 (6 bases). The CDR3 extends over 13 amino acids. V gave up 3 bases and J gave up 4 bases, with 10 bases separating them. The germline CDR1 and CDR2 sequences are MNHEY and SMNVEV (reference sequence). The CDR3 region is CASSFRTAYEQYF. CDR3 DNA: TGTGCCAGCAGTTTTCGGACAGCATACGAGCAGTACTTC.

CDR3 sequence (DNA): TGTGCCAGCAGCCATGGTGATGACGGCCGTAGAAACACCATATATTTT. It codes for CASSHGDDGRRNTIYF. This chain uses TRBV4-2 with TRBJ1-3; D is unclear. The CDR3 runs to 16 residues. Germline CDR1 reads LGHNA; CDR2 reads YNFKEQ. The V end lost 3 bases, the J end lost 5 bases, and 17 bases lay between the germline ends.

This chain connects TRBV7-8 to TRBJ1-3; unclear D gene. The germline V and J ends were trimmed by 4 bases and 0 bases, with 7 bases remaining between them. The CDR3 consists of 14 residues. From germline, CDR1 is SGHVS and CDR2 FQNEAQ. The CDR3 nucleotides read TGTGCCAGCAGCTCAGGTTTCTCTGGAAACACCATATATTTT. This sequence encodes CASSSGFSGNTIYF.

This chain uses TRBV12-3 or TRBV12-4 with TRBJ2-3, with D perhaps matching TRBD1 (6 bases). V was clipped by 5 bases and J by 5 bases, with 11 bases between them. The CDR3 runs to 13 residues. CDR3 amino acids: CASSRGGGDTQYF. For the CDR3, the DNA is TGTGCCAGCAGTCGTGGGGGCGGAGATACGCAGTATTTT.

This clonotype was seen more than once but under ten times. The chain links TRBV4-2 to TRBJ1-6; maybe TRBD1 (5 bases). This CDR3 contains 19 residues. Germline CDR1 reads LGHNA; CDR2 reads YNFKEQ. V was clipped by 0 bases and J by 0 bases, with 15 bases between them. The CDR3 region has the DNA TGTGCCAGCAGCCAAGACCTGGGGGGGTCGAGCTCCTATAATTCACCCCTCCACTTT. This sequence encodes CASSQDLGGSSSYNSPLHF.

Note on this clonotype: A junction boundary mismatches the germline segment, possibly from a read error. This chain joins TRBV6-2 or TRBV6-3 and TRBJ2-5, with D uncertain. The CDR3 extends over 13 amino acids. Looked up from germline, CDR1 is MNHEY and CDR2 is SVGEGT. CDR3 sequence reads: CASCYGFRETQYF. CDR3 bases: TGTGCCAGCTGTTATGGGTTTCGGGAGACCCAGTACTTC.

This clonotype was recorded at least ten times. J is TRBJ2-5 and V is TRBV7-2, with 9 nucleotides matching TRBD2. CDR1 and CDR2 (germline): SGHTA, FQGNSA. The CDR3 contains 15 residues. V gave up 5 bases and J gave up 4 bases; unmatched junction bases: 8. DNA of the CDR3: TGTGCCAGCAGCGTAGGCGGCGGGGGGGGAGAGACCCAGTACTTC. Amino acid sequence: CASSVGGGGGETQYF.

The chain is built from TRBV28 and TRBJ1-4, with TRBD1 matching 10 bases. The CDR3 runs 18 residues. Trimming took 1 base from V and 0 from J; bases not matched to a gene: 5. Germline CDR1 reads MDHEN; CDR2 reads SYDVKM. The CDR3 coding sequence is TGTGCCAGCAGTTTATTGACAGGGGGCCATGCAACTAATGAAAAACTGTTTTTT. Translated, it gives CASSLLTGGHATNEKLFF.

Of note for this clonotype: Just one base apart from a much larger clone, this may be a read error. CDR3 protein: CASSEHKVAGNSYEQSF. The CDR3 bases are TGTGCCAGCAGTGAACATAAGGTGGCAGGGAACTCCTACGAGCAGTCCTTC. The genes are TRBV2 and TRBJ2-7; D may be TRBD1 (5 bases). CDR1 is SNHLY and CDR2 is FYNNEI in the germline V gene. This CDR3 is built from 17 residues.

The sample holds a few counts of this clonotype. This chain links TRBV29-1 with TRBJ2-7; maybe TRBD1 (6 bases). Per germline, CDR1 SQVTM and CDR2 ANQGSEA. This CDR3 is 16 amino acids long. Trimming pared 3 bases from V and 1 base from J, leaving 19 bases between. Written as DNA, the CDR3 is TGCAGCGTTGAGTTCCCCGGGACAATTTATTCCTACGAGCAGTACTTC. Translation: CSVEFPGTIYSYEQYF.